This T cell receptor (beta chain) stems from a study of beta chain features in type 1 diabetes. Over 95% purity was reached by all sorted populations. Germline V gives CDR1 GTSNPN, CDR2 SVGIG (reference sequence). Trimming at V came to 1 base and at J to 6 bases, leaving 7 bases not matched to a gene. This CDR3 region has 15 residues. Whole-study results and caveats: At VDJ recombination sites, type 1 diabetes patients had fewer insertions and more deleted nucleotides.

Of the isolated RNA, all was reverse transcribed, and so the sequenced material was expressed TCRB transcripts. Some clones are missing from TCRdb's copy, which holds only in-frame ones; the method was immunoSEQ multiplex PCR. The sample contains 350,000 or so clones, 15% to 20% of which appear only once. This clone was seen more than once but under ten times. Its antigen is still unknown. The specimen was naive CD4+ T cells from blood. This clonotype was obtained from a woman aged 18-35 years in good health. J is TRBJ2-1 and V is TRBV30; 9 nucleotides match TRBD1. This CDR3 is CAWSADRGRVNEQFF. As DNA, the CDR3 is TGTGCCTGGAGTGCGGACAGGGGAAGGGTCAATGAGCAGTTCTTC.